These 14 T cell receptor beta chains were sequenced from one sample in a study of cytomegalovirus exposure and HLA in healthy donors. PCR amplification relied on 60 Vbeta primers (plus 13 Jbeta primers). Generated by immunoSEQ multiplex PCR, the TCRdb table keeps only in-frame clones and is missing some. The listing records 100,000 to 150,000 clones. Sequenced sample: PBMCs. These receptors were taken from a man aged 30-40 years in good health and CMV-seronegative.

This chain links TRBV27 with TRBJ2-1, with D possibly matching TRBD2 (6 bases). Germline V gene sequence: CDR1 MNHEY, CDR2 SMNVEV (reference sequence). The CDR3 extends over 15 amino acids. Between the trimmed V and J ends, which lost 5 bases and 3 bases, there was a span of 14 bases. CDR3 sequence reads: CASSAGTLRYNEQFF. The CDR3 bases are TGTGCCAGCAGTGCGGGGACTTTGCGCTACAATGAGCAGTTCTTC.

The chain couples TRBV5-4 to TRBJ2-5; 8 bases map to TRBD1. The germline V gene encodes CDR1 SGHNT and CDR2 YYREEE (reference sequence). The CDR3 contains 13 residues. Trimming removed 5 bases from V and 3 bases from J; junction bases left unmatched: 3. The CDR3, as DNA: TGTGCCAGCAGTTCGACAGGGGAAGAGACCCAGTACTTC. It translates to CASSSTGEETQYF.

The chain couples TRBV21-1 to TRBJ2-3; the D call TRBD1 from the table was never checked on the DNA. TRBV21-1 is reported as a pseudogene. This CDR3 comprises 19 residues. The chain's CDR3 is CASSTLTGGEQGRGDTQYF. The CDR3 region has the DNA TGTGCCAGCAGCACTCTTACGGGTGGGGAACAGGGACGGGGAGATACGCAGTATTTT.

V and J are TRBV6-5 and TRBJ2-2; no clear D gene. From germline, CDR1 is MNHEY and CDR2 SVGAGI. Trimming left V 2 bases short and J 6 bases short, with 13 bases between. The CDR3 sequence is 15 residues long. DNA of the CDR3: TGTGCCAGCAGTTACAGCACCGGGTTGGCCGGGGAGCTGTTTTTT. Translated, it gives CASSYSTGLAGELFF.

The chain combines TRBV27 with TRBJ1-5, with D unclear. Trimming took 5 bases from V and 0 from J, leaving 14 bases between them. The CDR3 consists of 16 residues. CDR1 and CDR2 from the germline V gene are MNHEY and SMNVEV (reference sequence). The CDR3 protein is CASSPEMGYSNQPQHF. CDR3 in DNA: TGTGCCAGCAGTCCCGAAATGGGCTATAGCAATCAGCCCCAGCATTTT.

The J gene is TRBJ2-7, the V gene TRBV30, with D uncertain. Germline V gene lookup returns CDR1 GTSNPN and CDR2 SVGIG (reference sequence). V lost 0 bases, J lost 3 bases, and 9 bases lay in between. CDR3 length: 13 amino acids. The DNA for the CDR3 is TGTGCCTGGAGTGTACTACCGGGCTACGAGCAGTACTTC. Amino acids: CAWSVLPGYEQYF.

The chain carries TRBV30 and TRBJ1-1, with D possibly TRBD1 on 5 matching bases. Trimming took 3 bases from V and 4 from J, leaving 15 bases between them. The CDR3 loop spans 14 amino acids. CDR1 is GTSNPN and CDR2 is SVGIG in the germline V gene (reference sequence). The CDR3 nucleotides are TGTGCCTGGAGCGTCCCTATGGGGCGCACTGAAGCTTTCTTT. Protein product: CAWSVPMGRTEAFF.

This chain uses TRBV11-3 with TRBJ2-1; 10 bases agree with TRBD1. With V trimmed by 4 bases and J by 5 bases, 5 bases remained unmatched. The CDR3 has 15 residues. Looked up from germline, CDR1 is SGHNT and CDR2 is YENEEA. CDR3 residues: CASSSRDRGHNEQFF. The CDR3 coding sequence is TGTGCCAGCAGCTCCCGGGACAGGGGCCACAATGAGCAGTTCTTC.

The CDR3 DNA follows: TGTGCCAGCAGCTTTGACACAGGGGGCAGTAATGGCTACACCTTC. Amino acids: CASSFDTGGSNGYTF. The rearrangement joins TRBV27 to TRBJ1-2; 9 bases align to TRBD1. The length of the CDR3 is 15 residues. Germline V lookup: CDR1 MNHEY, CDR2 SMNVEV (reference sequence). Trimming removed 6 bases from V and 6 bases from J; junction bases left unmatched: 11.

V is TRBV5-1 and J is TRBJ2-3; no firm D call. The CDR3 covers 17 residues. CDR1 is SGHRS, CDR2 YFSETQ, per germline. The V and J ends lost 0 bases and 0 bases respectively, with 14 bases between them. The CDR3 bases are TGCGCCAGCAGCTTGGGGCCTCGACAAACTAGCACAGATACGCAGTATTTT. Its protein product is CASSLGPRQTSTDTQYF.

V usage is TRBV10-3 and J usage is TRBJ1-5; D remains unclear. Per the germline V gene, CDR1 is ENHRY and CDR2 is SYGVKD. V lost 0 bases and J 7 bases, leaving 4 bases between the germline ends. The CDR3 contains 12 residues. The CDR3 DNA follows: TGTGCCATCAGTGAGTCAGAGCAGCCCCAGCATTTT. Protein sequence: CAISESEQPQHF.

V usage is TRBV7-9 and J usage is TRBJ2-7, with a possible D match to TRBD1 (6 bases). Germline V CDR1 and CDR2: SEHNR, FQNEAQ (reference sequence). The V gene lost 4 bases and the J gene lost 5 bases, with 12 bases spanning the gap. CDR3 length equals 13 residues. The CDR3 loop is CASSSSGANEQYF. In DNA, the CDR3 is TGTGCCAGCAGCTCTTCAGGGGCCAACGAGCAGTACTTC.

The rearrangement uses TRBV29-1 and TRBJ2-1; TRBD2 is a possible D gene (6 bases). Germline V lookup: CDR1 SQVTM, CDR2 ANQGSEA. CDR3 length equals 13 residues. Trimming pared 6 bases from V and 3 bases from J, leaving 12 bases between. CDR3 DNA: TGCAGCGTCCATATGGGGGGCTACAATGAGCAGTTCTTC. Protein: CSVHMGGYNEQFF.

The chain joins TRBV7-2 to TRBJ2-7; D is perhaps TRBD2 (6 bases). Germline V gene lookup returns CDR1 SGHTA and CDR2 FQGNSA. The CDR3 loop spans 17 amino acids. Trimming pared 7 bases from V and 1 base from J, leaving 23 bases between. CDR3 amino acids: CASTPQGGGVGSYEQYF. As DNA, the CDR3 is TGTGCCAGCACCCCCCAGGGAGGAGGGGTAGGGTCCTACGAGCAGTACTTC.